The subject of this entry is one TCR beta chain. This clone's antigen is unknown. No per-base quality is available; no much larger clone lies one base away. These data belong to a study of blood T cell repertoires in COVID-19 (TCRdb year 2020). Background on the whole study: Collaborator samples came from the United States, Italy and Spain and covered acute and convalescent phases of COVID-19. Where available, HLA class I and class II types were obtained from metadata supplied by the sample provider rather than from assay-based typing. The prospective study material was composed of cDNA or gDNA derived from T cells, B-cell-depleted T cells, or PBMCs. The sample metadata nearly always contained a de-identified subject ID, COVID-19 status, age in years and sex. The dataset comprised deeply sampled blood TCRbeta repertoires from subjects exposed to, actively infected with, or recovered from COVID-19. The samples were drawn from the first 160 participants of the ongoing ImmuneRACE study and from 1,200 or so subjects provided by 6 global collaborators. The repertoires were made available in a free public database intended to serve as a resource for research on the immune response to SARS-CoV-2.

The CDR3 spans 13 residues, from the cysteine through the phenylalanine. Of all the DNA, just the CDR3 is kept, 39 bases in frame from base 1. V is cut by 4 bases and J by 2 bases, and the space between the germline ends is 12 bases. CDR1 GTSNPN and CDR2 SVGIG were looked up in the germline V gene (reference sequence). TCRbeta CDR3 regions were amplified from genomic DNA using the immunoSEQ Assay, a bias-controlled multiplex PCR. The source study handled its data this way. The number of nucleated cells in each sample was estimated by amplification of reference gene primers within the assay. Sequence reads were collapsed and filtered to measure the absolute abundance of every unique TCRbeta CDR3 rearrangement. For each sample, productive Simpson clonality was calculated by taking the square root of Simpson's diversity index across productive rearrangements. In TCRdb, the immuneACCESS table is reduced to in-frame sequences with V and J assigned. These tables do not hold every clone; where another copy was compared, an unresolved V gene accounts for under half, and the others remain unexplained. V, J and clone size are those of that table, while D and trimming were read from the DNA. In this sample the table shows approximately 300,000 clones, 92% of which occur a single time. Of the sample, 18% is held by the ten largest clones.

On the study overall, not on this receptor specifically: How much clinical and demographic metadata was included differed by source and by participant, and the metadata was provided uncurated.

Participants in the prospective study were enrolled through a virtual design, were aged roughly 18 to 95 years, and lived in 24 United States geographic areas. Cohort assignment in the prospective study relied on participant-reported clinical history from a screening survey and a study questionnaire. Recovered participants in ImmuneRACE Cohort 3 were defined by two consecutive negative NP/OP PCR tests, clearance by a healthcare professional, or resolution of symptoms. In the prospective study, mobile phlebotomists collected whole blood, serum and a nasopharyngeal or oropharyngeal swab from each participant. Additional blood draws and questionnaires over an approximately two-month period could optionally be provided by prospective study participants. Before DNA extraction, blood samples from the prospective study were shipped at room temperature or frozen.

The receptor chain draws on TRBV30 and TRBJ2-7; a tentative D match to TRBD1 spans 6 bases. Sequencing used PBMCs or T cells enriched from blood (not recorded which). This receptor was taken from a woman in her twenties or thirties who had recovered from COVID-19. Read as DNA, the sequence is TGTGCCTGGAAGAGGGACACCACCTACGAGCAGTACTTC. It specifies CAWKRDTTYEQYF.